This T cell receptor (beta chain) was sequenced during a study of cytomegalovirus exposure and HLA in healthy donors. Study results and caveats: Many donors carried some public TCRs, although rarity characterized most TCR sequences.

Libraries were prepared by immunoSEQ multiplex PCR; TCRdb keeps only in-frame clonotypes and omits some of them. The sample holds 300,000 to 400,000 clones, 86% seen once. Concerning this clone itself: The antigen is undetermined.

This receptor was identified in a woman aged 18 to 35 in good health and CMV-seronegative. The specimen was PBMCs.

CDR3 protein: CASSYSPSTEAFF. The DNA of the CDR3 is TGTGCCAGCAGTTACTCCCCTTCTACTGAAGCTTTCTTT. The chain recombines TRBV6-6 with TRBJ1-1; D is unclear. Trimming pared 0 bases from V and 5 bases from J, leaving 7 bases between. Germline loops: CDR1 MNHNY, CDR2 SVGAGI (reference sequence). This CDR3 is 13 amino acids long.